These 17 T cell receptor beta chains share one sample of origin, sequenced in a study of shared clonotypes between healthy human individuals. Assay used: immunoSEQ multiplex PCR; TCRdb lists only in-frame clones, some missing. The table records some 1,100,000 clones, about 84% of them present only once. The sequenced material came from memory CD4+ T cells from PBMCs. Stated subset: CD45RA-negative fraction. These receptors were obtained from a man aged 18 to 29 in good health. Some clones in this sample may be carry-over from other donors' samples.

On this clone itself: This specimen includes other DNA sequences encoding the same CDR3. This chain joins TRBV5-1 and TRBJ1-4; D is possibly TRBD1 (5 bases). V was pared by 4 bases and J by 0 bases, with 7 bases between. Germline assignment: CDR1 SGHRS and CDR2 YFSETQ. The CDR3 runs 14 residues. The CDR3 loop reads CASSRDSTNEKLFF. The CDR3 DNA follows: TGCGCCAGCAGCCGGGACTCAACTAATGAAAAACTGTTTTTT. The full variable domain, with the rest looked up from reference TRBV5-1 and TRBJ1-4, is KAGVTQTPRYLIKTRGQQVTLSCSPISGHRSVSWYQQTPGQGLQFLFEYFSETQRNKGNFPGRFSGRQFSNSRSEMNVSTLELGDSALYLCASSRDSTNEKLFFGSGTQLSVL.

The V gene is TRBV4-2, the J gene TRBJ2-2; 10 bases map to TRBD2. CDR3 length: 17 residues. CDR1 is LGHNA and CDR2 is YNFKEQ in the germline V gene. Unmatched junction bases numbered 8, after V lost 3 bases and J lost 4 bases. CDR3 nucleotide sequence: TGTGCCAGCAGCCATTCTAGCGGGAGTCCGGGCACCGGGGAGCTGTTTTTT. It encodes CASSHSSGSPGTGELFF.

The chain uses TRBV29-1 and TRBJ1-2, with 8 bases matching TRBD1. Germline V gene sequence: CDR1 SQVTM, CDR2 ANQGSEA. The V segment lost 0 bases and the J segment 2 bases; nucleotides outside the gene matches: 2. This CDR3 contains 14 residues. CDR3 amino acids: CSVEETGANYGYTF. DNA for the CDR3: TGCAGCGTTGAAGAGACAGGGGCAAACTATGGCTACACCTTC.

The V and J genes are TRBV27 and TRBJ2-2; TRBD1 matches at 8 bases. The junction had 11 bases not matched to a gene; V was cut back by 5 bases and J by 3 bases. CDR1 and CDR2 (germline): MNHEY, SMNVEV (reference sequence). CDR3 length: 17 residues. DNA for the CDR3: TGTGCCAGCAGTCGATCTACAGGGGGATCGGACACCGGGGAGCTGTTTTTT. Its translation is CASSRSTGGSDTGELFF.

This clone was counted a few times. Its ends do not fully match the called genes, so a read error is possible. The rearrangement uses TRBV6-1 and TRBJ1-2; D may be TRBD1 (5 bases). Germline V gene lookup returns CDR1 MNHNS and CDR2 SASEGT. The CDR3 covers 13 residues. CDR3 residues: CASSEGARAMYTF. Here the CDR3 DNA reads TGTGCCAGCAGCGAAGGGGCCAGGGCAATGTACACCTTC.

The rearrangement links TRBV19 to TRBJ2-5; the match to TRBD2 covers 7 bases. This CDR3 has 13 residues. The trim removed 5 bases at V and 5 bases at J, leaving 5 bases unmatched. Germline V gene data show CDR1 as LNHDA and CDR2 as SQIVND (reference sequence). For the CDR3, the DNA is TGTGCCAGTAGTCGCGGGGGATGGGAGACCCAGTACTTC. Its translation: CASSRGGWETQYF.

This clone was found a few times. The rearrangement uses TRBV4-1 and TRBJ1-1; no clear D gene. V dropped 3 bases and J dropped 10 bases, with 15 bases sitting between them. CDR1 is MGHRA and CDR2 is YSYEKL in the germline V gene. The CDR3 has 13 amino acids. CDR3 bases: TGCGCCAGCAGCCACGCGTTAGGACTAGGAGCTTTCTTT. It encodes CASSHALGLGAFF.

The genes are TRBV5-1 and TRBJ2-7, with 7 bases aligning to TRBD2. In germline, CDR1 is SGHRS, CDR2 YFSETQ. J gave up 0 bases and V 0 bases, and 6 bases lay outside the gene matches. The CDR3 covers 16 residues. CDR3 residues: CASSLGSLAVSYEQYF. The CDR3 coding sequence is TGCGCCAGCAGCTTGGGGAGTCTAGCGGTCTCCTACGAGCAGTACTTC.

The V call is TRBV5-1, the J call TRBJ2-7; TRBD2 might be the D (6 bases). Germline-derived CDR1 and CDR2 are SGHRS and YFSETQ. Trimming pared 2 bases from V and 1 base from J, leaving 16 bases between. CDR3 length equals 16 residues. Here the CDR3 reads CASSFTQRAESYEQYF. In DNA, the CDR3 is TGCGCCAGCAGCTTTACTCAGCGGGCAGAATCCTACGAGCAGTACTTC.

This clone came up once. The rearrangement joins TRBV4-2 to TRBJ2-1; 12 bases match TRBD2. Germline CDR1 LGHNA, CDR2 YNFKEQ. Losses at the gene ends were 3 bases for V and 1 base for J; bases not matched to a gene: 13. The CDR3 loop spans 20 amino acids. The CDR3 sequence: CASSQTPGLAGASSYNEQFF. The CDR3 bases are TGTGCCAGCAGCCAGACCCCGGGACTAGCGGGTGCCAGTTCCTACAATGAGCAGTTCTTC.

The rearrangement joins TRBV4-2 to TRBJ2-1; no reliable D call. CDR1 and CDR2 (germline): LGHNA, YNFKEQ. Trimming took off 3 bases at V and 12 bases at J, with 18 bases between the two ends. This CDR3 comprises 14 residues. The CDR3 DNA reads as TGTGCCAGCAGCCAGGACCACGGTTCCTCTGGGCAGTTCTTC. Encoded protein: CASSQDHGSSGQFF.

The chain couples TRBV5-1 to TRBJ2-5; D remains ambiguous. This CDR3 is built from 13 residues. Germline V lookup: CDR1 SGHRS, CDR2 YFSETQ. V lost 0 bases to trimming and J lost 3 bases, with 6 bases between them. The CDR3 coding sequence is TGCGCCAGCAGCTTGGCCAAGGAAGAGACCCAGTACTTC. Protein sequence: CASSLAKEETQYF.

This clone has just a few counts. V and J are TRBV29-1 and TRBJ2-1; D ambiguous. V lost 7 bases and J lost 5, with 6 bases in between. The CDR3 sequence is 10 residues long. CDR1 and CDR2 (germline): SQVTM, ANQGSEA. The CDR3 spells CSGGHNEQFF. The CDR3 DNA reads TGCAGCGGAGGACACAATGAGCAGTTCTTC.

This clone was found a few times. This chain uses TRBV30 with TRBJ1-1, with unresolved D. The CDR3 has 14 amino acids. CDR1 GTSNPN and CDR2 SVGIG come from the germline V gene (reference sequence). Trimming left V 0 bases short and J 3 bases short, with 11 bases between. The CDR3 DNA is TGTGCCTGGAGTGTACCTAATCGGGACACTGAAGCTTTCTTT. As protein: CAWSVPNRDTEAFF.

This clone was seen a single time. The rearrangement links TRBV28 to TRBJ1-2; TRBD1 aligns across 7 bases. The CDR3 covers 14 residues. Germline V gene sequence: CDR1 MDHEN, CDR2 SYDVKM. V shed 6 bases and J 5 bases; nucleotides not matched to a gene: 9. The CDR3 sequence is CASSSHQGGYGYTF. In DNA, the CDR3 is TGTGCCAGCAGCTCCCATCAGGGGGGTTATGGCTACACCTTC.

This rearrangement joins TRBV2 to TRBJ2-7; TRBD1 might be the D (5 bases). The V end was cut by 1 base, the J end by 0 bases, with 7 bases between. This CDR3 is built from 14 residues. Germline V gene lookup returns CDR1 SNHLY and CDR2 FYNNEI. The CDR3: CASSEGTYSYEQYF. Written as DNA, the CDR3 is TGTGCCAGCAGTGAAGGGACATACTCCTACGAGCAGTACTTC.

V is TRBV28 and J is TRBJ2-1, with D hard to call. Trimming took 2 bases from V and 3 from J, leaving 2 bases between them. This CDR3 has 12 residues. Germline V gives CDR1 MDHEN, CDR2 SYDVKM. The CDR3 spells CASSLIYNEQFF. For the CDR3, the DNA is TGTGCCAGCAGTTTAATCTACAATGAGCAGTTCTTC.